This T cell receptor (beta chain) appears in the sequencing data of a study of neoadjuvant anti-PD-1 for oral cavity cancer. Study-level information: Patients mostly received three to four biweekly nivolumab doses at 3 mg/kg before surgery. Non-progressing patients received a fourth nivolumab dose near day 43, then surgery on days 50-56. Study outcomes and limitations: Post-nivolumab, blood T cell clonality was significantly elevated in non-responders.

Sequenced by immunoSEQ multiplex PCR; TCRdb stores in-frame clones only, minus some. The sample records 13,000 to 15,000 clones, about 67% being singletons. CDR1 is SGDLS, CDR2 YYNGEE, per germline. The CDR3 runs 17 residues. V lost 3 bases, J lost 5 bases, and 13 bases stayed unmatched. Remarks on this clone: Its antigen is unknown.

Blood cells were analyzed directly, without culture or expansion. This specimen was PBMCs, taken before nivolumab (anti-PD-1) treatment. The TCR was taken from a person aged 35 to 85 with oral cavity squamous cell carcinoma. The chain joins TRBV9 to TRBJ2-2; 7 nucleotides match TRBD1. For the CDR3, the DNA is TGTGCCAGCAGCGCTATCTCGACAGGGCGCCATACCGGGGAGCTGTTTTTT. As protein: CASSAISTGRHTGELFF.